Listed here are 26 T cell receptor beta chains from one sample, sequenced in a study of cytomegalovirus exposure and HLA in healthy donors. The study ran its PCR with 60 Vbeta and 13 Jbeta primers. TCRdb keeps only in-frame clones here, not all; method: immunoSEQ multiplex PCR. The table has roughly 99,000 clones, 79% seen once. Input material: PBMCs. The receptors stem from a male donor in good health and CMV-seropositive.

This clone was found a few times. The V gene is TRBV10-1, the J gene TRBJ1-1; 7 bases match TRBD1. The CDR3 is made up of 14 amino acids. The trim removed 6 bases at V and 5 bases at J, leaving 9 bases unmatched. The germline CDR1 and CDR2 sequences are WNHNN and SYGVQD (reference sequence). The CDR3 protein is CASSGDREITEAFF. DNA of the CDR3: TGCGCCAGCAGCGGCGACAGGGAAATTACTGAAGCTTTCTTT.

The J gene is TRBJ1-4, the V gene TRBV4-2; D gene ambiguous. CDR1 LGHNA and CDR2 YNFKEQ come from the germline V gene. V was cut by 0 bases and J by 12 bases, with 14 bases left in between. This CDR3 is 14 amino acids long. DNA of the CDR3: TGTGCCAGCAGCCAAGATCGGTGGAGCCCGGAACTGTTTTTT. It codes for CASSQDRWSPELFF.

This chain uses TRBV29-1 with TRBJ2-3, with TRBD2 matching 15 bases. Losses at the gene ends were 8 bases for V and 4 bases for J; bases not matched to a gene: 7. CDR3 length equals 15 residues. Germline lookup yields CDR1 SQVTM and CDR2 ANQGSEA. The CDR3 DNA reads TGCAGCAGCGGGACTAGCGGGGGGAGGGCAGATACGCAGTATTTT. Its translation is CSSGTSGGRADTQYF.

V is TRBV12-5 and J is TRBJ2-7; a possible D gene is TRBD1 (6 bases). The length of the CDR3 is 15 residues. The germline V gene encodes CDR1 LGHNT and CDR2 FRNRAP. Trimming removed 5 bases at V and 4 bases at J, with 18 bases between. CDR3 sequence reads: CASGLTSGTLYEQYF. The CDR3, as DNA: TGTGCTAGTGGTCTGACTTCCGGGACACTTTACGAGCAGTACTTC.

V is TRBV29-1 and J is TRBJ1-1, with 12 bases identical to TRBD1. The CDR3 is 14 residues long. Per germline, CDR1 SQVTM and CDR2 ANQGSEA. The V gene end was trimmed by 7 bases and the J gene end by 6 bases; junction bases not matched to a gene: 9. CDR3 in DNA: TGCAGCGCTGGGAAGGGACAGGGGGCTTCTGAAGCTTTCTTT. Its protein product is CSAGKGQGASEAFF.

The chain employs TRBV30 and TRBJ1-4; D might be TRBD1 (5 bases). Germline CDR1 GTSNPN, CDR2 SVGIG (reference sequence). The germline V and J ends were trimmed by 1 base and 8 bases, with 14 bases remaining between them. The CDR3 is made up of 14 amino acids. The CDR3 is CAWSAAGRFEKLFF. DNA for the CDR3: TGTGCCTGGAGTGCAGCGGGACGATTCGAAAAACTGTTTTTT.

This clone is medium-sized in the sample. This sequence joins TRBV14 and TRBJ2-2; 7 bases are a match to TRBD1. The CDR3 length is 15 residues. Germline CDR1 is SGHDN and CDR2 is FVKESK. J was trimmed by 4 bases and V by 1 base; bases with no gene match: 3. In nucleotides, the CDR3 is TGTGCCAGCAGCCAAGTGGGACAGCGCACCGGGGAGCTGTTTTTT. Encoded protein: CASSQVGQRTGELFF.

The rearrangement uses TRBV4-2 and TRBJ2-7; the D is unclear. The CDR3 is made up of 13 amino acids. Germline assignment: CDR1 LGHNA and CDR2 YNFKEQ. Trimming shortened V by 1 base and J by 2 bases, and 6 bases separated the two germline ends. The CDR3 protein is CASSQGLAYEQYF. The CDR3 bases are TGTGCCAGCAGCCAAGGTCTAGCCTACGAGCAGTACTTC.

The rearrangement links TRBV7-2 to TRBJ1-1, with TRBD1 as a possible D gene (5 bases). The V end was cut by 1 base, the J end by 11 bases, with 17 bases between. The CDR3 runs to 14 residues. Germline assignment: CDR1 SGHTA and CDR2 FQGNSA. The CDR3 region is CASSLGGGSYRAFF. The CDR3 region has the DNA TGTGCCAGCAGCTTAGGAGGTGGAAGCTACAGGGCTTTCTTT. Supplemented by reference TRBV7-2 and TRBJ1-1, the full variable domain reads GAGVSQSPSNKVTEKGKDVELRCDPISGHTALYWYRQSLGQGLEFLIYFQGNSAPDKSGLPSDRFSAERTGGSVSTLTIQRTQQEDSAVYLCASSLGGGSYRAFFGQGTRLTVV.

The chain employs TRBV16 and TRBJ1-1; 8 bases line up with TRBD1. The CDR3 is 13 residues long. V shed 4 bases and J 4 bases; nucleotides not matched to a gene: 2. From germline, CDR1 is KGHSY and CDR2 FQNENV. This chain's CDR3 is CASSPGTGTEAFF. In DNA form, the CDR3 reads TGTGCCAGCAGCCCAGGGACAGGCACTGAAGCTTTCTTT.

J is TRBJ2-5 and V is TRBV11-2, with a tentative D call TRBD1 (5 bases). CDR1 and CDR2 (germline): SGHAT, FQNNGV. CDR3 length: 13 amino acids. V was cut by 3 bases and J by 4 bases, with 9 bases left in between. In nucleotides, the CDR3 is TGTGCCAGCAGCTTTGGCAGGGCAGAGACCCAGTACTTC. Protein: CASSFGRAETQYF.

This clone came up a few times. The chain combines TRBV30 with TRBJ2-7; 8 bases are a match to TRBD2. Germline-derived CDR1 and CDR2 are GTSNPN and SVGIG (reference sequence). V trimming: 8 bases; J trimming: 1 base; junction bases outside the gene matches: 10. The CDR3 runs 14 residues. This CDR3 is CAGAGGSTSYEQYF. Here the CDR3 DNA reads TGTGCCGGCGCGGGGGGTTCAACTTCCTACGAGCAGTACTTC.

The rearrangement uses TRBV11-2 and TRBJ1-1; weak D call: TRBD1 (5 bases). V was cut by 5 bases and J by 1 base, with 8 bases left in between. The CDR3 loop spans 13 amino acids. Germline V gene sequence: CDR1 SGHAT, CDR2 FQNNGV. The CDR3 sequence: CASSHTGNTEAFF. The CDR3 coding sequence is TGTGCCAGCAGCCACACAGGGAACACTGAAGCTTTCTTT.

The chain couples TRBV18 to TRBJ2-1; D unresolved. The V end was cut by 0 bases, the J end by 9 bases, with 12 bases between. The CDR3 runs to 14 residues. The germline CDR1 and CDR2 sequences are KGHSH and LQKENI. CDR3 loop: CASSPPSGIREQFF. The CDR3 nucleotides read TGTGCCAGCTCACCACCATCAGGAATCCGTGAGCAGTTCTTC.

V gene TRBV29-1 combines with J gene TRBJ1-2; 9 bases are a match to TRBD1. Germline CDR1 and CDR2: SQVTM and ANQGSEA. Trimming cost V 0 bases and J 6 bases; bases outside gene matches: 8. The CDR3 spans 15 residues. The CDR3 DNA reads TGCAGCGTTGAAGACTCCCGGACAGGGGAAGATGGCTACACCTTC. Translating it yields CSVEDSRTGEDGYTF.

As DNA, the CDR3 is TGTGCCAGCTCACCATCAGGGTATGGCTACACCTTC. It specifies CASSPSGYGYTF. J is TRBJ1-2 and V is TRBV18; perhaps TRBD1 as D (5 bases). This CDR3 comprises 12 residues. Looked up from germline, CDR1 is KGHSH and CDR2 is LQKENI. Trimming left V 2 bases short and J 5 bases short, with 6 bases between.

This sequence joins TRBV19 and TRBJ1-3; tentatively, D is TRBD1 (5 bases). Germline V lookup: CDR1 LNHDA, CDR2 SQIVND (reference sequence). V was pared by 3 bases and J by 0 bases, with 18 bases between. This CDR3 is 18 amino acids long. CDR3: CASSMGGTGVFSGNTIYF. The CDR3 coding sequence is TGTGCCAGTAGTATGGGAGGGACCGGGGTGTTCTCTGGAAACACCATATATTTT.

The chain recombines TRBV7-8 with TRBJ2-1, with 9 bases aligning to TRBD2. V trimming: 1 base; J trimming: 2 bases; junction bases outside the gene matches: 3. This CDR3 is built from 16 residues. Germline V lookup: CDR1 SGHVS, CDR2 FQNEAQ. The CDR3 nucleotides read TGTGCCAGCAGCTTAGGGAGCGGGGGGCCCTACAATGAGCAGTTCTTC. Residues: CASSLGSGGPYNEQFF.

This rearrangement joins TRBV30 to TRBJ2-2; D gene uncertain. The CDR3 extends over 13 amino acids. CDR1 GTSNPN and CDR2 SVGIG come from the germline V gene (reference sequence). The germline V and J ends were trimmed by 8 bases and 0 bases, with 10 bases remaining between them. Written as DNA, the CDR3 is TGTGCCGGCAGTGCTCCGAACACCGGGGAGCTGTTTTTT. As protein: CAGSAPNTGELFF.

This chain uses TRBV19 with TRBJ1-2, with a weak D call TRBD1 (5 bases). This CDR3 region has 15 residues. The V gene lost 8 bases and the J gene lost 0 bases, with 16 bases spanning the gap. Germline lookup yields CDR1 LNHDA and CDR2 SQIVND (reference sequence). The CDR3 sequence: CASGRVGGSNYGYTF. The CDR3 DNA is TGTGCCAGTGGACGGGTCGGGGGATCTAACTATGGCTACACCTTC.

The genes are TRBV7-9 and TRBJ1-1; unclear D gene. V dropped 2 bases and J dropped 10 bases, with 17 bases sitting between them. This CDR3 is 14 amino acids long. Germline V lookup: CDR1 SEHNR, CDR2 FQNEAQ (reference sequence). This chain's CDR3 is CASSLTRELVGAFF. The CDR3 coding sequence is TGTGCCAGCAGCTTAACCCGGGAACTAGTGGGAGCTTTCTTT.

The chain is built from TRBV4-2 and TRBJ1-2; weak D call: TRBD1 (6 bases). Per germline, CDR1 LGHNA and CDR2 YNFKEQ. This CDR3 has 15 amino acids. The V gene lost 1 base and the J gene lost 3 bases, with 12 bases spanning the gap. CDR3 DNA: TGTGCCAGCAGCCAAGCACAGGGAGCCCACTATGGCTACACCTTC. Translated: CASSQAQGAHYGYTF.

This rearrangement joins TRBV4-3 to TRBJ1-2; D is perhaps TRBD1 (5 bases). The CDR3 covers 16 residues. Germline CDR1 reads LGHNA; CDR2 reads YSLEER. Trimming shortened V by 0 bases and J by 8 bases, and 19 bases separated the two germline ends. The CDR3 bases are TGCGCCAGCAGCCAAGAGGGACTCGGAGGCTCGGGCGGCTACACCTTC. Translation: CASSQEGLGGSGGYTF.

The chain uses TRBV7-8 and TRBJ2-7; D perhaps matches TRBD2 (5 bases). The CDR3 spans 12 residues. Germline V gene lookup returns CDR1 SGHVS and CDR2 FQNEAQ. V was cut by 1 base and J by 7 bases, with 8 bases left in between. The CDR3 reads CASSLGRGEQYF. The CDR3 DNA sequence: TGTGCCAGCAGCTTAGGCCGGGGTGAGCAGTACTTC.

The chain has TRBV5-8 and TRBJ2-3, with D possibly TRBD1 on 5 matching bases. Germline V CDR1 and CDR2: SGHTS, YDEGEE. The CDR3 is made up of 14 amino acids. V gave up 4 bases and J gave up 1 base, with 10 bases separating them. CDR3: CASSTDIRTDTQYF. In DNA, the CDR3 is TGTGCCAGCAGCACGGACATACGCACAGATACGCAGTATTTT.

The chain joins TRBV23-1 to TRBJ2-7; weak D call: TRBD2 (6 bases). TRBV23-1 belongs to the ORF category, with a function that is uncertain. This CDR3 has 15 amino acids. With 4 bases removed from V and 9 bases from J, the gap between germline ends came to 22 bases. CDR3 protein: CASSLLRAGIGGQYF. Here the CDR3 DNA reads TGCGCCAGCAGTCTCCTCCGGGCGGGAATCGGGGGGCAGTACTTC.